One sample yielded the 10 T cell receptor beta chains listed below, sequenced in a study of control samples from healthy donors and cancer patients. Sequencing used immunoSEQ multiplex PCR; TCRdb keeps in-frame clones, though not all of them. Of about 120,000 clones in the sample, 85% to 90% were seen once. Material: PBMCs. Receptors originate from a woman between 45 and 65 years old with colorectal cancer.

The chain joins TRBV6-1 to TRBJ2-1; D remains ambiguous. The CDR3 runs 12 residues. V lost 1 base to trimming and J lost 10 bases, with 8 bases between them. Germline loops: CDR1 MNHNS, CDR2 SASEGT. As DNA, the CDR3 is TGTGCCAGCAGTGAAGATTTCAGAGAGCAGTTCTTC. Translation: CASSEDFREQFF.

This chain joins TRBV5-1 and TRBJ2-5; D remains unclear. The germline V gene encodes CDR1 SGHRS and CDR2 YFSETQ. V was clipped by 0 bases and J by 1 base, with 7 bases between them. The CDR3 has 14 residues. The CDR3 region has the DNA TGCGCCAGCAGCTTGGACGTAGGCCAAGAGACCCAGTACTTC. Protein sequence: CASSLDVGQETQYF. Supplemented by reference TRBV5-1 and TRBJ2-5, the full variable domain reads KAGVTQTPRYLIKTRGQQVTLSCSPISGHRSVSWYQQTPGQGLQFLFEYFSETQRNKGNFPGRFSGRQFSNSRSEMNVSTLELGDSALYLCASSLDVGQETQYFGPGTRLLVL.

The V and J genes are TRBV5-6 and TRBJ1-5; 7 bases align to TRBD1. The CDR3 extends over 16 amino acids. Germline loops: CDR1 SGHDT, CDR2 YYEEEE. J lost 4 bases, V lost 6 bases, and 13 bases had no gene match. CDR3 sequence (DNA): TGTGCCAGCACCCAAGGAGGGGGCTATGGAAATCAGCCCCAGCATTTT. Encoded protein: CASTQGGGYGNQPQHF.

V and J are TRBV5-1 and TRBJ1-1; TRBD1 matches 7 bases. The ends lost 5 bases at V and 1 base at J; junction bases unmatched: 5. Germline V gene data show CDR1 as SGHRS and CDR2 as YFSETQ. CDR3 length equals 14 residues. The CDR3 DNA reads as TGCGCCAGCAGGTTCGACAGGGAGAACACTGAAGCTTTCTTT. Translation gives CASRFDRENTEAFF.

This clone turned up a few times. The chain combines TRBV28 with TRBJ2-2; TRBD2 aligns across 7 bases. This CDR3 region has 17 residues. V shed 1 base, J shed 5 bases, and the junction held 10 bases outside the gene matches. Germline loops: CDR1 MDHEN, CDR2 SYDVKM. Here the CDR3 reads CASSLYGFGSGTGELFF. The CDR3 DNA reads as TGTGCCAGCAGTTTATACGGGTTCGGTAGCGGGACCGGGGAGCTGTTTTTT.

The CDR3 region is CASSLAGNLNTEAFF. The CDR3 nucleotides are TGTGCCAGCAGCTTGGCCGGCAACCTGAACACTGAAGCTTTCTTT. This sequence joins TRBV5-4 and TRBJ1-1; D unresolved. This CDR3 spans 15 amino acids. Trimming pared 0 bases from V and 0 bases from J, leaving 9 bases between. The V gene's germline CDR1 is SGHNT and CDR2 YYREEE (reference sequence).

The chain combines TRBV28 with TRBJ1-2; D gene ambiguous. Trimming stripped 4 bases from V and 4 bases from J, with 13 bases between. The CDR3 contains 14 residues. The germline V gene has CDR1 MDHEN and CDR2 SYDVKM. DNA of the CDR3: TGTGCCAGCAGTTCACCACCCGGGATCTATGGCTACACCTTC. Residues: CASSSPPGIYGYTF.

This sequence joins TRBV10-1 and TRBJ2-1; TRBD2 agrees at 8 bases. There are 16 residues in the CDR3. The germline gives CDR1 WNHNN, CDR2 SYGVQD (reference sequence). The ends lost 7 bases at V and 6 bases at J; junction bases unmatched: 14. The CDR3 here is CASTDHPSGPGNEQFF. The CDR3 region has the DNA TGCGCCAGCACCGACCATCCTAGCGGGCCCGGCAATGAGCAGTTCTTC.

The chain links TRBV12-5 to TRBJ2-5; 7 nucleotides match TRBD2. This CDR3 region has 14 residues. The trim removed 3 bases at V and 3 bases at J, leaving 4 bases unmatched. Germline V gene lookup returns CDR1 LGHNT and CDR2 FRNRAP. CDR3 DNA sequence: TGTGCTAGTGGTTTTGATCGGGGGGAAGAGACCCAGTACTTC. It translates to CASGFDRGEETQYF.

This rearrangement joins TRBV2 to TRBJ2-3, with D possibly TRBD2 on 5 matching bases. This CDR3 has 16 amino acids. CDR1 is SNHLY, CDR2 FYNNEI, per germline. V was shortened by 0 bases and J by 4 bases, with 14 bases between the two germline ends. CDR3 region: CASSEARPNGADTQYF. The DNA for the CDR3 is TGTGCCAGCAGTGAAGCGCGGCCAAACGGGGCAGATACGCAGTATTTT.